This T cell receptor beta chain derives from a study of blood T cell repertoires in COVID-19. Study background: Italy, Spain and the United States were the sources of the convalescent and acute COVID-19 samples. PBMCs, B-cell-depleted T cells, or T cells were the source of the cDNA or gDNA that made up the material.

In the original workflow: Amplification with reference gene primers provided the estimates of nucleated cell counts. The method was immunoSEQ multiplex PCR; TCRdb's version includes in-frame clones alone and lacks a portion of them. The D gene and trimming were derived from the DNA, and the V and J assignments and clone size from that table. The table shows tens of thousands of clones, with around 80% occurring only once. The sequence was obtained from a woman of 80 years or more with acute or convalescent COVID-19. The sample consisted of peripheral blood.

DNA of the CDR3: TGTGCCAGCAGCGTCGACAGGGTGGGAGAGCCCCAGCATTTT. Encoded protein: CASSVDRVGEPQHF. The chain carries TRBV7-2 and TRBJ1-5; TRBD1 aligns across 7 bases. The germline V gene has CDR1 SGHTA and CDR2 FQGNSA. Trimming at V came to 5 bases and at J to 8 bases, leaving 9 bases not matched to a gene. This CDR3 comprises 14 residues.